The entry below describes one T cell receptor beta chain. This clone was observed a few times. The clone's antigen remains unknown. Per-base quality was not reported, and no clone a single base away is much larger than it. Patients with autoimmune disease history or receiving systemic immunosuppression were excluded from the trial. Peripheral blood for TCR sequencing was collected from all dose cohorts at baseline, on cycle 4 day 1, and on cycle 7 day 1. The samples were drawn from a first-in-human, open-label, multicenter phase I dose-escalation trial of ivuxolimab. Adults with locally advanced or metastatic melanoma, renal cell, hepatocellular, or head and neck squamous cell carcinoma were enrolled in the trial. Before TCR sequencing, CD4+ T cells and CD8+ T cells were sorted from peripheral blood as separate populations. The source of the sample is a study of OX40 agonist ivuxolimab in advanced cancers. As for the study more broadly: Ivuxolimab was a fully human IgG2 agonistic monoclonal antibody targeting the costimulatory receptor OX40 (CD134). Intravenous ivuxolimab was administered to patients every 2 weeks at six dose levels: 0.01, 0.1, 0.3, 1.5, 3 and 10 mg/kg. Of the approximately 50 patients in dose escalation, approximately 20 had hepatocellular carcinoma, some 15 had melanoma, 9 had renal cell carcinoma and 9 had head and neck cancer. In the dose-escalation cohort, 75% to 90% of patients were male, and the mean age was approximately 60 years with a range of roughly 20 to 85. Patients were allowed to have had prior anti-PD-1, anti-PD-L1 or anti-CTLA-4 therapy, and more than 35% of the dose-escalation patients had been treated with checkpoint inhibitors. Partial responses were achieved by three dose-escalation patients, of whom one had hepatocellular carcinoma and two had cutaneous melanoma. Peripheral TCRbeta sequencing aimed to test whether ivuxolimab altered TCR sequence diversity and caused clonal T-cell expansion. The paper describes the monotherapy dose-escalation part (N = 52 patients) of the phase I trial of ivuxolimab.

For sequencing of the TCRbeta CDR3 region, genomic DNA was extracted from the sorted cells. The immunoSEQ Assay was used for sequencing of TCRbeta CDR3 regions. TCRdb's version of the immuneACCESS table is confined to in-frame rearrangements and falls short of the full clone set. An unresolved V gene accounts for under half of the shortfall where checked; the remainder is of unknown origin. This sample lists 50,000 or so clones; approximately 90% were detected once. In total, the top ten clones hold roughly 30% of the sample. The full study reports these points: On average, CD8+ T cells showed more expanded clones than CD4+ T cells after ivuxolimab. In the 0.1-3.0 mg/kg groups, partial responders had among the lowest normalized peripheral clonal expansion, particularly in CD8+ T cells. Low levels of normalized T-cell clonal expansion were also seen in some patients who did not respond. At doses of 0.1 to 3.0 mg/kg, clonal expansion of both CD4+ and CD8+ blood T cells was observed from baseline to week 6. Antigen specificity was not determined for the clonally expanded peripheral T cells.

The germline V gene (reference sequence) specifies GTSNPN as CDR1 and SVGIG as CDR2. The CDR3 covers 14 residues, taking in both the cysteine and the phenylalanine. Only the CDR3 DNA stays, 42 bases, in frame from base 1. V and J lose 4 bases and 7 bases, and a span of 17 bases separates them. The receptor's source is an adult with an advanced solid tumor such as melanoma, head and neck, liver or kidney cancer. The rearranged chain carries TRBV30 and TRBJ1-5; 6 matching bases give a weak D call of TRBD1. Sequencing was performed on CD4+ or CD8+ T cells sorted from blood, taken in a trial of the OX40 agonist ivuxolimab. At the DNA level, the sequence is TGTGCCTGGAACCTACAGGGAGTCGGGCAGCCCCAGCATTTT. This gives the protein CAWNLQGVGQPQHF.